The 20 T cell receptor beta chains below were found in one sample sequenced in a study of cytomegalovirus exposure and HLA in healthy donors. It was with 60 Vbeta and 13 Jbeta primers that the PCR ran. Sequencing used immunoSEQ multiplex PCR; TCRdb keeps in-frame clones, though not all of them. The sample lists 150,000 to 200,000 clones, more than 65% occurring once. Sequences were obtained from PBMCs. The source is a girl under 18 in good health and CMV-seropositive.

V usage is TRBV2 and J usage is TRBJ2-5; D is perhaps TRBD2 (7 bases). Germline V gene data show CDR1 as SNHLY and CDR2 as FYNNEI. The CDR3 is 19 amino acids. V dropped 5 bases and J dropped 2 bases, with 27 bases sitting between them. The DNA of the CDR3 is TGTGCCAGCAGTCTCGTGGAGTTGCGGGGGCCACAAAAACAAGAGACCCAGTACTTC. Amino acids: CASSLVELRGPQKQETQYF.

The V call is TRBV2, the J call TRBJ1-5, with 9 bases that match TRBD1. CDR3 length: 15 amino acids. Germline-derived CDR1 and CDR2 are SNHLY and FYNNEI. Unmatched junction bases numbered 6, after V lost 4 bases and J lost 5 bases. CDR3: CASSGGGTGYQPQHF. As DNA, the CDR3 is TGTGCCAGCAGTGGGGGTGGGACAGGGTATCAGCCCCAGCATTTT.

As DNA, the CDR3 is TGTGCCAGCACCGGACCCGCGGGACAGGGAGCCTTCGGAGGCTACACCTTC. Translating gives CASTGPAGQGAFGGYTF. The gene calls are TRBV11-2 and TRBJ1-2; 9 bases are a match to TRBD1. The V and J ends lost 7 bases and 8 bases, in that order; junction bases with no gene match: 20. The CDR3 sequence is 17 residues long. Germline CDR1 reads SGHAT; CDR2 reads FQNNGV.

V gene TRBV11-2 combines with J gene TRBJ2-4; a weak D match, TRBD1 (6 bases). Germline V gives CDR1 SGHAT, CDR2 FQNNGV. This CDR3 spans 13 amino acids. V lost 1 base and J lost 6, with 7 bases in between. The CDR3 DNA follows: TGTGCCAGCAGCTTAGGGGACACAAACATTCAGTACTTC. The encoded protein is CASSLGDTNIQYF.

This clone was recorded once. The CDR3 reads CASSKVIEGGLGNTIYF. CDR3 sequence (DNA): TGTGCCAGCAGCAAAGTAATTGAGGGGGGGCTCGGAAACACCATATATTTT. The chain joins TRBV21-1 to TRBJ1-3. TRBV21-1 is deemed a pseudogene. The CDR3 sequence is 17 residues long.

V usage is TRBV4-3 and J usage is TRBJ2-3; 14 nucleotides align to TRBD2. The CDR3 length is 18 residues. J lost 6 bases, V lost 0 bases, and 8 bases had no gene match. Germline lookup yields CDR1 LGHNA and CDR2 YSLEER. The DNA for the CDR3 is TGCGCCAGCAGCCAAGACGTGACTAGCGGGGGGGCCCCCGATACGCAGTATTTT. This codes for CASSQDVTSGGAPDTQYF.

The gene calls are TRBV6-4 and TRBJ1-4; TRBD1 might be the D (6 bases). CDR3 length: 14 amino acids. V lost 5 bases and J 8 bases, leaving 15 bases between the germline ends. The germline V gene encodes CDR1 MRHNA and CDR2 SNTAGT. CDR3 loop: CASSYGTSTEKLFF. CDR3 in DNA: TGTGCCAGCAGTTACGGGACATCGACAGAAAAACTGTTTTTT.

The chain has TRBV5-1 and TRBJ2-3; 10 bases map to TRBD2. This CDR3 is built from 15 residues. Germline V gives CDR1 SGHRS, CDR2 YFSETQ. Trimming at V came to 5 bases and at J to 0 bases, leaving 3 bases not matched to a gene. The CDR3 spells CASSTSGESTDTQYF. CDR3 in DNA: TGCGCCAGCAGTACTAGCGGGGAAAGCACAGATACGCAGTATTTT.

The CDR3 spells CASSLASTGTSTEQYF. Here the CDR3 DNA reads TGTGCCAGCAGCTTGGCCAGTACCGGGACTAGTACCGAGCAGTACTTC. This chain joins TRBV5-5 and TRBJ2-7; 8 nucleotides match TRBD2. Germline assignment: CDR1 SGHKS and CDR2 YYEKEE (reference sequence). This CDR3 contains 16 residues. With V trimmed by 0 bases and J by 6 bases, 11 bases remained unmatched.

This rearrangement joins TRBV7-2 to TRBJ2-2; D unresolved. Trimming removed 2 bases from V and 2 bases from J, with 9 bases in between. The CDR3 is 15 residues long. CDR1 and CDR2 from the germline V gene are SGHTA and FQGNSA. CDR3 sequence: CASSLHGQNTGELFF. DNA for the CDR3: TGTGCCAGCAGCTTACATGGGCAAAACACCGGGGAGCTGTTTTTT.

CDR3 DNA sequence: TGTGCCAGCAGGGAGACAGGGGTGACTCAGCCCCAGCATTTT. Translated: CASRETGVTQPQHF. This chain links TRBV6-6 with TRBJ1-5; 8 nucleotides match TRBD1. Germline CDR1 reads MNHNY; CDR2 reads SVGAGI (reference sequence). The CDR3 length is 14 residues. Losses at the gene ends were 6 bases for V and 6 bases for J; bases not matched to a gene: 7.

CDR3 amino acids: CASSFAGVSRNTIYF. In DNA, the CDR3 is TGCGCCAGCAGCTTCGCCGGGGTCTCGAGAAACACCATATATTTT. The chain links TRBV5-1 to TRBJ1-3; D not certain. Between the trimmed V and J ends, which lost 2 bases and 5 bases, there was a span of 14 bases. The CDR3 loop spans 15 amino acids. Germline values: CDR1 SGHRS, CDR2 YFSETQ.

V usage is TRBV2 and J usage is TRBJ2-1; 11 bases align to TRBD2. This CDR3 is built from 15 residues. Germline trimming cut 6 bases from V and 5 bases from J; bases unmatched to any gene: 6. Germline assignment: CDR1 SNHLY and CDR2 FYNNEI. CDR3 sequence reads: CASRELAGGDNEQFF. CDR3 in DNA: TGTGCCAGCAGGGAATTAGCGGGGGGGGACAATGAGCAGTTCTTC.

The V gene is TRBV18, the J gene TRBJ2-7, with a weak D call TRBD2 (6 bases). V was trimmed by 2 bases and J by 0 bases, leaving 14 bases between them. The CDR3 is 16 amino acids. Germline CDR1 and CDR2: KGHSH and LQKENI. The CDR3 sequence: CASSPGISGPSYEQYF. For the CDR3, the DNA is TGTGCCAGCTCACCAGGGATTAGCGGACCCTCCTACGAGCAGTACTTC.

The chain joins TRBV9 to TRBJ1-3; 8 bases line up with TRBD1. Germline values: CDR1 SGDLS, CDR2 YYNGEE. The CDR3 has 15 residues. V shed 1 base and J 4 bases; nucleotides not matched to a gene: 4. The CDR3 DNA follows: TGTGCCAGCAGCGTACAGGGGGCCGACGGAAACACCATATATTTT. Translating gives CASSVQGADGNTIYF.

The CDR3 DNA reads as TGTGCCGCTCGGCCCACAGGGGGCTACGAGCAGTACTTC. It specifies CAARPTGGYEQYF. The chain combines TRBV27 with TRBJ2-7; 8 nucleotides match TRBD1. The germline V gene encodes CDR1 MNHEY and CDR2 SMNVEV (reference sequence). V shed 11 bases and J 3 bases; nucleotides not matched to a gene: 9. The CDR3 covers 13 residues.

The gene calls are TRBV13 and TRBJ1-6, with a possible D match to TRBD1 (5 bases). Germline lookup yields CDR1 PRHDT and CDR2 FYEKMQ (reference sequence). The length of the CDR3 is 12 residues. Trimming shortened V by 5 bases and J by 11 bases, and 10 bases separated the two germline ends. CDR3 amino acids: CASSRWGAPLHF. CDR3 bases: TGTGCCAGCAGCCGGTGGGGGGCACCCCTCCACTTT. Variable domain in full (rest from reference TRBV13 and TRBJ1-6): AAGVIQSPRHLIKEKRETATLKCYPIPRHDTVYWYQQGPGQDPQFLISFYEKMQSDKGSIPDRFSAQQFSDYHSELNMSSLELGDSALYFCASSRWGAPLHFGNGTRLTVT.

The chain carries TRBV28 and TRBJ1-3; tentative D call: TRBD1 (6 bases). Trimming cost V 4 bases and J 4 bases, with 17 bases left between them. Germline V CDR1 and CDR2: MDHEN, SYDVKM. The CDR3 is 16 residues long. CDR3: CASSSPQGSAGNTIYF. CDR3 sequence (DNA): TGTGCCAGCAGTTCACCTCAGGGGTCGGCGGGAAACACCATATATTTT.

This clone was observed a handful of times. This chain connects TRBV4-2 to TRBJ1-1; possibly TRBD1 for D (6 bases). The CDR3 sequence is 16 residues long. V was trimmed by 0 bases and J by 5 bases, leaving 16 bases between them. Germline V lookup: CDR1 LGHNA, CDR2 YNFKEQ. CDR3 sequence reads: CASSQDGVGGVTEAFF. The CDR3 region has the DNA TGTGCCAGCAGCCAAGACGGAGTAGGGGGGGTGACTGAAGCTTTCTTT.

The J gene is TRBJ2-2, the V gene TRBV7-2; 9 bases fit TRBD1. CDR3 size: 14 residues. The ends lost 4 bases at V and 6 bases at J; junction bases unmatched: 3. The germline CDR1 and CDR2 sequences are SGHTA and FQGNSA. The DNA of the CDR3 is TGTGCCAGCAGCTGGGGGACAGGGCCCGGGGAGCTGTTTTTT. This gives the protein CASSWGTGPGELFF.